This entry lists 19 T cell receptor beta chains sequenced from one sample in a study of cytomegalovirus exposure and HLA in healthy donors. With 60 Vbeta and 13 Jbeta primers, the PCR was carried out. Sequenced by immunoSEQ multiplex PCR; TCRdb stores in-frame clones only, minus some. The sample holds over 150,000 clones, roughly four fifths seen once. The sequencing sample was made of PBMCs. The receptors shown here come from a man aged 50-60 years in good health and CMV-seropositive.

The chain is built from TRBV4-3 and TRBJ1-2; 9 bases line up with TRBD1. The J segment lost 4 bases and the V segment lost 3 bases, leaving 12 bases of the junction unmatched. The germline CDR1 and CDR2 sequences are LGHNA and YSLEER. CDR3 length: 17 residues. The CDR3 is CASSQGVPGQGVYGYTF. Here the CDR3 DNA reads TGCGCCAGCAGCCAGGGTGTCCCGGGACAGGGTGTCTATGGCTACACCTTC.

V and J are TRBV18 and TRBJ1-2, with D possibly TRBD1 on 5 matching bases. Per germline, CDR1 KGHSH and CDR2 LQKENI. This CDR3 is 14 amino acids long. Trimming removed 3 bases at V and 2 bases at J, with 10 bases between. The CDR3 DNA reads TGTGCCAGCTCACCCGGACACGAAAACTATGGCTACACCTTC. This translates into CASSPGHENYGYTF.

The chain carries TRBV28 and TRBJ2-3, with 14 bases identical to TRBD2. In germline, CDR1 is MDHEN, CDR2 SYDVKM. Trimming at V came to 5 bases and at J to 2 bases, leaving 3 bases not matched to a gene. The CDR3 covers 16 residues. This CDR3 is CASSRTSGGPTDTQYF. CDR3 bases: TGTGCCAGCAGTCGGACTAGCGGGGGGCCCACAGATACGCAGTATTTT.

V gene TRBV13 combines with J gene TRBJ2-7, with 9 bases aligning to TRBD1. This CDR3 spans 16 amino acids. Trimming removed 4 bases from V and 0 bases from J; junction bases left unmatched: 7. Per germline, CDR1 PRHDT and CDR2 FYEKMQ (reference sequence). For the CDR3, the DNA is TGTGCCAGCAGCTGGCTTCGGACAGGGGACTCCTACGAGCAGTACTTC. It codes for CASSWLRTGDSYEQYF.

This chain links TRBV5-1 with TRBJ1-2, with 7 bases aligning to TRBD1. This CDR3 comprises 15 residues. Germline CDR1 reads SGHRS; CDR2 reads YFSETQ. The V segment lost 0 bases and the J segment 3 bases; nucleotides outside the gene matches: 5. The CDR3 sequence is CASSLVQGIDYGYTF. Written as DNA, the CDR3 is TGCGCCAGCAGCTTGGTACAGGGGATAGACTATGGCTACACCTTC.

The chain links TRBV19 to TRBJ1-3, with a tentative D call TRBD1 (6 bases). The CDR3 extends over 18 amino acids. Germline values: CDR1 LNHDA, CDR2 SQIVND (reference sequence). V was trimmed by 10 bases and J by 0 bases, leaving 25 bases between them. CDR3 bases: TGTGCCAACCCACGCTCCGACAGGCGCGATAGCTCTGGAAACACCATATATTTT. Amino acid sequence: CANPRSDRRDSSGNTIYF.

As concerns this clone: Germline is not matched at one junction end, which may reflect a read error. The gene calls are TRBV7-7 and TRBJ2-1, with D tentatively TRBD1 (5 bases). The CDR3 extends over 13 amino acids. The germline V gene has CDR1 SSHAT and CDR2 FNYEAQ (reference sequence). CDR3 coding DNA: TGTGCTAGCAGCTCCGACAGTCACAATGAGCAGTTCTTC. Amino acid sequence: CASSSDSHNEQFF.

The chain is built from TRBV10-3 and TRBJ2-5; weak D call: TRBD2 (6 bases). CDR3 size: 13 residues. Germline V gives CDR1 ENHRY, CDR2 SYGVKD. The V end lost 10 bases, the J end lost 4 bases, and 16 bases lay between the germline ends. CDR3 DNA: TGTGCCACCAAGGGCGCGGGGTCAGAGACCCAGTACTTC. This gives the protein CATKGAGSETQYF.

This clone showed up just a few times. The chain links TRBV6-1 to TRBJ2-7; 9 bases map to TRBD1. CDR1 and CDR2 (germline): MNHNS, SASEGT. This CDR3 contains 15 residues. The trim removed 5 bases at V and 7 bases at J, leaving 12 bases unmatched. The CDR3 DNA follows: TGTGCCAGCAGTCGAGGGACAGGGTATTATTGGGAGCAGTACTTC. As protein: CASSRGTGYYWEQYF.

This chain uses TRBV5-5 with TRBJ2-4, with D possibly TRBD2 on 7 matching bases. The CDR3 sequence is 15 residues long. Germline CDR1 SGHKS, CDR2 YYEKEE (reference sequence). With 2 bases removed from V and 8 bases from J, the gap between germline ends came to 17 bases. The CDR3 protein is CASSLGPGGRDIQYF. The CDR3 bases are TGTGCCAGCAGCTTAGGTCCGGGGGGCCGGGACATTCAGTACTTC.

The rearrangement links TRBV19 to TRBJ2-3; perhaps TRBD2 as D (6 bases). The CDR3 has 15 residues. Germline assignment: CDR1 LNHDA and CDR2 SQIVND (reference sequence). The V end lost 8 bases, the J end lost 6 bases, and 21 bases lay between the germline ends. The CDR3 coding sequence is TGTGCCAGTTCTCTTCCGGGACTCACGGGTGATACGCAGTATTTT. Its translation: CASSLPGLTGDTQYF.

The rearrangement uses TRBV28 and TRBJ2-7; 7 bases align to TRBD2. The CDR3 consists of 12 residues. CDR1 and CDR2 (germline): MDHEN, SYDVKM. The V and J ends lost 8 bases and 1 base, in that order; junction bases with no gene match: 2. DNA of the CDR3: TGTGCCAGCGGGGGGGGGTCCTACGAGCAGTACTTC. Encoded protein: CASGGGSYEQYF.

This chain uses TRBV18 with TRBJ2-7; possible D gene TRBD1, 6 bases. Germline values: CDR1 KGHSH, CDR2 LQKENI. The CDR3 runs 16 residues. Trimming removed 6 bases at V and 7 bases at J, with 25 bases between. CDR3: CASSPEEGQLPGEQYF. CDR3 coding DNA: TGTGCCAGCTCTCCTGAAGAAGGACAGCTCCCCGGGGAGCAGTACTTC. Based on the CDR3 plus reference TRBV18 and TRBJ2-7, the full variable domain is NAGVMQNPRHLVRRRGQEARLRCSPMKGHSHVYWYRQLPEEGLKFMVYLQKENIIDESGMPKERFSAEFPKEGPSILRIQQVVRGDSAAYFCASSPEEGQLPGEQYFGPGTRLTVT.

The chain carries TRBV5-1 and TRBJ2-7; 9 bases line up with TRBD1. Germline V gene lookup returns CDR1 SGHRS and CDR2 YFSETQ. This CDR3 is built from 15 residues. With V trimmed by 4 bases and J by 2 bases, 7 bases remained unmatched. In DNA form, the CDR3 reads TGCGCCAGCAGCCTTACCGGGACAGGGACCTACGAGCAGTACTTC. It is translated as CASSLTGTGTYEQYF.

This CDR3 reads CAWRTRQGSQMNTEAFF. The DNA for the CDR3 is TGTGCCTGGAGGACCCGACAGGGAAGCCAAATGAACACTGAAGCTTTCTTT. The rearrangement uses TRBV30 and TRBJ1-1, with 7 bases lining up with TRBD1. Germline V gene sequence: CDR1 GTSNPN, CDR2 SVGIG (reference sequence). V lost 3 bases, J lost 0 bases, and 13 bases stayed unmatched. The CDR3 totals 17 residues.

The chain carries TRBV11-2 and TRBJ1-3, with TRBD1 identical over 10 bases. Trimming took 5 bases from V and 5 from J; bases not matched to a gene: 12. The CDR3 consists of 17 residues. Germline-derived CDR1 and CDR2 are SGHAT and FQNNGV. CDR3 nucleotide sequence: TGTGCCAGCAGCCCGGTGGACAGGGGGAGAAGACGAAACACCATATATTTT. This translates into CASSPVDRGRRRNTIYF.

This chain uses TRBV7-3 with TRBJ2-1; 11 nucleotides agree with TRBD2. The germline gives CDR1 SGHTA, CDR2 FQGTGA. V lost 5 bases and J lost 4; bases outside the gene matches: 4. This CDR3 comprises 15 residues. The CDR3 bases are TGTGCCAGCAGCCGCGGGACTAGCGGTTACAATGAGCAGTTCTTC. Translated: CASSRGTSGYNEQFF.

The chain couples TRBV6-5 to TRBJ2-7, with D possibly TRBD1 on 6 matching bases. Looked up from germline, CDR1 is MNHEY and CDR2 is SVGAGI. Trimming removed 4 bases at V and 1 base at J, with 14 bases between. The CDR3 spans 15 residues. CDR3 sequence: CASSLLGQGSYEQYF. DNA for the CDR3: TGTGCCAGCAGTTTGTTGGGGCAGGGGTCCTACGAGCAGTACTTC.

CDR3 amino acids: CASSEYHLAGGVDTQYF. For the CDR3, the DNA is TGTGCCAGCAGTGAATATCACCTAGCGGGGGGGGTAGATACGCAGTATTTT. This rearrangement joins TRBV25-1 to TRBJ2-3; 12 bases align to TRBD2. In germline, CDR1 is MGHDK, CDR2 SYGVNS. The CDR3 is 17 residues long. The V gene end was trimmed by 0 bases and the J gene end by 5 bases; junction bases not matched to a gene: 6. Variable domain in full (rest from reference TRBV25-1 and TRBJ2-3): EADIYQTPRYLVIGTGKKITLECSQTMGHDKMYWYQQDPGMELHLIHYSYGVNSTEKGDLSSESTVSRIRTEHFPLTLESARPSHTSQYLCASSEYHLAGGVDTQYFGPGTRLTVL.